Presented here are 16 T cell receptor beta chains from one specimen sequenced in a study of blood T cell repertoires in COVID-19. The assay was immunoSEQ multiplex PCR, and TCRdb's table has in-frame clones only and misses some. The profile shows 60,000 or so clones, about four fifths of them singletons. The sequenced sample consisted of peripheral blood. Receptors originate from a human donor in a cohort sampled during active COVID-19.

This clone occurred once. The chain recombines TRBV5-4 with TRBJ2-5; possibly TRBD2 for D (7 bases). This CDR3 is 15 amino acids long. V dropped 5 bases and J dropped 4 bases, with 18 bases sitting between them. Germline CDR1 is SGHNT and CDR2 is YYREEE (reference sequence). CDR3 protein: CASSAVEGGGETQYF. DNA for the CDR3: TGTGCCAGCAGTGCCGTGGAGGGGGGGGGAGAGACCCAGTACTTC.

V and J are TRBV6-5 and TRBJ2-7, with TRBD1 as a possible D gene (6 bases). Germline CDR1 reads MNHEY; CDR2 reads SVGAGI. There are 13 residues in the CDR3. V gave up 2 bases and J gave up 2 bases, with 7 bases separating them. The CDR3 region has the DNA TGTGCCAGCAGTTACGACAGGACCTACGAGCAGTACTTC. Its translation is CASSYDRTYEQYF.

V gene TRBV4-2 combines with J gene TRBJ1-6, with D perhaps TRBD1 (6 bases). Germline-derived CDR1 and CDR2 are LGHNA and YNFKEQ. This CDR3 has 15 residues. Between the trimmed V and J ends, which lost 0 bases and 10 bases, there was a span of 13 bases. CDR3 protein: CASSQESARGSPLHF. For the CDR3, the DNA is TGTGCCAGCAGCCAAGAGTCGGCCAGGGGATCACCCCTCCACTTT.

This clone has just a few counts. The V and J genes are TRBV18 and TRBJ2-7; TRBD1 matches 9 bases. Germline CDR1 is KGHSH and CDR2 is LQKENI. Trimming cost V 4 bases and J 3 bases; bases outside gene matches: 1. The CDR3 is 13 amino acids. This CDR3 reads CASSQDRGYEQYF. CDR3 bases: TGTGCCAGCTCACAGGACAGGGGCTACGAGCAGTACTTC. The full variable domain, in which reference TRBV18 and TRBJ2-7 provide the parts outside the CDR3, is NAGVMQNPRHLVRRRGQEARLRCSPMKGHSHVYWYRQLPEEGLKFMVYLQKENIIDESGMPKERFSAEFPKEGPSILRIQQVVRGDSAAYFCASSQDRGYEQYFGPGTRLTVT.

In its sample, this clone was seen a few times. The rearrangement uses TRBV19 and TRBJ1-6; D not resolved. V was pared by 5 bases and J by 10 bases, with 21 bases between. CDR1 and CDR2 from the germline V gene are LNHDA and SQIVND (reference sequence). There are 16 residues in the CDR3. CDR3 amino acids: CASSSLVGEFGSPLHF. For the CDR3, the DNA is TGTGCCAGTAGTTCGCTCGTCGGGGAGTTCGGGTCACCCCTCCACTTT.

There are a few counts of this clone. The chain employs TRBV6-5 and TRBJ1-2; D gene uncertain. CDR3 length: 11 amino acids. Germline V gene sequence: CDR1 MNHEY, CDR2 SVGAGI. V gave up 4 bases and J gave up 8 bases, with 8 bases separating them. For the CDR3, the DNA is TGTGCCAGCAGTTTCCGGGGAGGCTACACCTTC. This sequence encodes CASSFRGGYTF.

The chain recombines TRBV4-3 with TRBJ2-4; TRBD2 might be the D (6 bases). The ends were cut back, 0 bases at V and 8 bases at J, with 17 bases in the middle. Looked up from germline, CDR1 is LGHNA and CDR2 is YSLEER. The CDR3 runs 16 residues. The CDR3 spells CASSQDNIGRGDIQYF. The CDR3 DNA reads TGCGCCAGCAGCCAAGATAACATCGGGAGAGGGGACATTCAGTACTTC.

CDR3 in amino acids: CASRTGWFVYEQYF. The CDR3, as DNA: TGCGCCAGCAGGACGGGATGGTTTGTATACGAGCAGTACTTC. The rearrangement joins TRBV5-1 to TRBJ2-7; D possibly corresponds to TRBD2 (5 bases). This CDR3 has 14 residues. Germline CDR1 is SGHRS and CDR2 is YFSETQ. V shed 5 bases and J shed 4 bases, with 16 bases lying between them.

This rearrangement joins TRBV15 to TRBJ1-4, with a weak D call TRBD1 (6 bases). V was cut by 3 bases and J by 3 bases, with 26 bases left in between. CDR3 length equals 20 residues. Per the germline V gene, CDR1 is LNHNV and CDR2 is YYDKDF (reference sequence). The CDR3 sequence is CATSRALDRPGWRANEKLFF. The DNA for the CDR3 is TGTGCCACCAGCAGGGCCCTTGACAGGCCCGGGTGGCGGGCTAATGAAAAACTGTTTTTT.

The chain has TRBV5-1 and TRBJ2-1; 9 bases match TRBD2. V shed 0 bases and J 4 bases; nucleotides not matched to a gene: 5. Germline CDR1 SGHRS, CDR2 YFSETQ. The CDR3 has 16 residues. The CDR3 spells CASSLVASGAYNEQFF. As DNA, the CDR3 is TGCGCCAGCAGCTTGGTGGCTAGCGGGGCGTACAATGAGCAGTTCTTC.

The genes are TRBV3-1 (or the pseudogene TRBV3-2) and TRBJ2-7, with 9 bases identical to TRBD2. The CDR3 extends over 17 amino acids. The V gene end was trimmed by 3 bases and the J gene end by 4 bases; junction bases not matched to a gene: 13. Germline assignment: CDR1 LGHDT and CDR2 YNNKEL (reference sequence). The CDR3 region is CASSHSPSSGSWYEQYF. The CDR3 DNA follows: TGTGCCAGCAGCCACTCACCTAGTAGCGGGAGTTGGTACGAGCAGTACTTC.

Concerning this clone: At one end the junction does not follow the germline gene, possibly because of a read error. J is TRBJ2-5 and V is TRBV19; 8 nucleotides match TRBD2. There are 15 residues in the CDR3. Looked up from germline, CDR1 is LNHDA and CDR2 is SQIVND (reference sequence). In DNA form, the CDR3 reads TGTGCCAGTAGCATAGGACTAGCCTCGCGGGAGACCCAGTACTTC. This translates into CASSIGLASRETQYF.

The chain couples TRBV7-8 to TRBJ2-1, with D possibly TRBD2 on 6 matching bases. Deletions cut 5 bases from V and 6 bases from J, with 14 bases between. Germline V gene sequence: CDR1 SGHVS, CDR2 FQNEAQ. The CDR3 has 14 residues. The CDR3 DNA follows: TGTGCCAGCAGCACAAAGCGGGTGGCCAATGAGCAGTTCTTC. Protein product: CASSTKRVANEQFF.

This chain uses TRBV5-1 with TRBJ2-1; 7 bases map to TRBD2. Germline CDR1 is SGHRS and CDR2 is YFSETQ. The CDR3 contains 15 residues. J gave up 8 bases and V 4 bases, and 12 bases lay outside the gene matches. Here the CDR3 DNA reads TGCGCCAGCAGCGTCCGAGGCGGGAGTATCTATGAGCAGTTCTTC. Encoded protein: CASSVRGGSIYEQFF.

CDR3: CASSYRTGDTGELFF. As DNA, the CDR3 is TGTGCCAGCAGCTATCGGACGGGGGACACCGGGGAGCTGTTTTTT. The chain uses TRBV9 and TRBJ2-2, with D perhaps TRBD2 (6 bases). V was clipped by 4 bases and J by 3 bases, with 13 bases between them. This CDR3 has 15 residues. Germline CDR1 and CDR2: SGDLS and YYNGEE.

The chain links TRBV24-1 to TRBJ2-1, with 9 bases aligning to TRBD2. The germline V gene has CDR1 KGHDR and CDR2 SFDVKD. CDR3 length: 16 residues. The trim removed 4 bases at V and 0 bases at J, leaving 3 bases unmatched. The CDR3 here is CATSENSGSSYNEQFF. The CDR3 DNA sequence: TGTGCCACCAGTGAAAATAGCGGGAGCTCCTACAATGAGCAGTTCTTC.